This TCR beta chain was obtained from a study of blood T cell repertoires in COVID-19. Across the whole study: Samples of COVID-19 (acute and convalescent) were obtained from the United States, Italy and Spain. From T cells, B-cell-depleted T cells, or PBMCs came the material, which was cDNA or gDNA.

Under the authors' procedure: Amplification from reference gene primers served as the basis for estimated nucleated cell counts. Libraries were prepared by immunoSEQ multiplex PCR; TCRdb keeps only in-frame clonotypes and omits some of them. V and J calls plus clone size are reproduced from that table; the DNA served to infer D and trimming. The sample lists some 170,000 clones; 77% were seen once. Trimming cost V 1 base and J 2 bases, with 15 bases left between them. Germline CDR1 reads SEHNR; CDR2 reads FQNEAQ (reference sequence). CDR3 length equals 18 residues. Sequencing was carried out using peripheral blood. The rearrangement uses TRBV7-9 and TRBJ2-6; possibly TRBD1 for D (5 bases). The source is a man aged 65-85 years with acute or convalescent COVID-19. The CDR3 loop is CASSLEGREQAGANVLTF. CDR3 in DNA: TGTGCCAGCAGCTTAGAGGGCAGGGAACAGGCTGGGGCCAACGTCCTGACTTTC.